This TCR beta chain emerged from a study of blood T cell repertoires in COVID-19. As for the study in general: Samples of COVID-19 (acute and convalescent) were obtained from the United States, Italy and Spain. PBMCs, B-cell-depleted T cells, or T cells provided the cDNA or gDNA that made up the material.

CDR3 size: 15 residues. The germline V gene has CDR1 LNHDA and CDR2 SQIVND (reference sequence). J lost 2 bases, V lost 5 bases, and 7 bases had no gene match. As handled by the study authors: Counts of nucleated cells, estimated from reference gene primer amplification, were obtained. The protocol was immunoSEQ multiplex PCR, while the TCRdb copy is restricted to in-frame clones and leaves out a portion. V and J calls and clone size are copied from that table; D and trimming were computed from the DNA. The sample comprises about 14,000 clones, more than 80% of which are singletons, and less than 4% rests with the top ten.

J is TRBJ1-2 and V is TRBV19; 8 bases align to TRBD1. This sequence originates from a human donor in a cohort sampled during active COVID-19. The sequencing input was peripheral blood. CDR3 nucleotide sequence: TGTGCCAGTAGTTTATCAGGGGGCGAGAACTATGGCTACACCTTC. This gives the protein CASSLSGGENYGYTF.